A single sample is the source of the 26 T cell receptor beta chains below, sequenced in a study of early T cells in non-severe SARS-CoV-2 infection. TCRdb reprocessed the 5' RACE reads via MiXCR and lists one record per CDR3 protein. The profile covers fewer than 60,000 distinct CDR3 sequences, with less than 10% appearing a single time and approximately 5.3% taken by the ten largest. The sample consisted of whole blood, taken at baseline. The receptor set was obtained from an adult who was a healthcare worker with PCR-confirmed SARS-CoV-2 infection or an uninfected control (not recorded which).

This clonotype has a count of ten or more. The chain joins TRBV15 to TRBJ2-7, with D possibly being TRBD1 (6 bases). From germline, CDR1 is LNHNV and CDR2 YYDKDF (reference sequence). V dropped 0 bases and J dropped 7 bases, with 10 bases sitting between them. The CDR3 sequence is 13 residues long. For the CDR3, the DNA is TGTGCCACCAGCAGAGATGGACAGAAAGAGCAGTACTTC. Residues: CATSRDGQKEQYF.

This clonotype was seen only a few times. This chain connects TRBV7-8 to TRBJ2-7, with a possible D match to TRBD2 (6 bases). The V gene lost 5 bases and the J gene lost 3 bases, with 17 bases spanning the gap. Germline V gives CDR1 SGHVS, CDR2 FQNEAQ. The CDR3 is 15 amino acids. CDR3 region: CASSDDTSSDYEQYF. The CDR3 DNA sequence: TGTGCCAGCAGCGACGATACTTCTAGCGACTACGAGCAGTACTTC. The full variable domain, rest sourced from reference TRBV7-8 and TRBJ2-7, is GAGVSQSPRYKVAKRGQDVALRCDPISGHVSLFWYQQALGQGPEFLTYFQNEAQLDKSGLPSDRFFAERPEGSVSTLKIQRTQQEDSAVYLCASSDDTSSDYEQYFGPGTRLTVT.

This clonotype occurred a few times. The chain has TRBV19 and TRBJ2-2; weak D call: TRBD1 (6 bases). V was pared by 10 bases and J by 4 bases, with 19 bases between. The CDR3 covers 15 residues. The germline V gene encodes CDR1 LNHDA and CDR2 SQIVND (reference sequence). The CDR3 here is CATNLGTRSTGELFF. In DNA form, the CDR3 reads TGTGCCACTAACCTGGGGACAAGGTCCACCGGGGAGCTGTTTTTT.

V usage is TRBV30 and J usage is TRBJ2-3; TRBD2 is a possible D gene (7 bases). Trimming took 3 bases from V and 0 from J, leaving 16 bases between them. The germline gives CDR1 GTSNPN, CDR2 SVGIG (reference sequence). The CDR3 sequence is 16 residues long. The CDR3 protein is CAWRRRGASSTDTQYF. The CDR3 DNA is TGTGCCTGGAGACGACGGGGGGCGAGTAGCACAGATACGCAGTATTTT.

The genes are TRBV27 and TRBJ1-1, with TRBD1 matching over 9 bases. The CDR3 covers 17 residues. J was trimmed by 4 bases and V by 6 bases; bases with no gene match: 15. Germline loops: CDR1 MNHEY, CDR2 SMNVEV (reference sequence). CDR3 nucleotides: TGTGCCAGCAGCTCGGGACAGGGAGCCATGGGGGGCACTGAAGCTTTCTTT. Protein: CASSSGQGAMGGTEAFF.

The sample holds many counts of this clonotype. The chain employs TRBV4-1 and TRBJ2-1; TRBD2 aligns across 11 bases. With 4 bases clipped from V and 6 bases from J, the junction kept 5 bases outside the gene matches. Germline-derived CDR1 and CDR2 are MGHRA and YSYEKL. The CDR3 extends over 15 amino acids. CDR3 in DNA: TGCGCCAGCAGCCTAGCGGGAGGGCTTGGCAATGAGCAGTTCTTC. It specifies CASSLAGGLGNEQFF.

This CDR3 is CSARISGPYNEQFF. CDR3 coding DNA: TGCAGTGCCCGAATATCCGGGCCCTACAATGAGCAGTTCTTC. The V and J genes are TRBV20-1 and TRBJ2-1; D ambiguous. Germline loops: CDR1 DFQATT, CDR2 SNEGSKA (reference sequence). V gave up 6 bases and J gave up 2 bases, with 14 bases separating them. This CDR3 contains 14 residues.

Ten or more counts support this clonotype. The rearrangement uses TRBV28 and TRBJ2-1; TRBD1 matches 7 bases. This CDR3 spans 15 amino acids. CDR1 is MDHEN, CDR2 SYDVKM, per germline. Trimming removed 7 bases from V and 11 bases from J; junction bases left unmatched: 17. CDR3 protein: CASTQIRDSFKKQFF. The CDR3 DNA sequence: TGTGCCAGCACCCAAATCCGGGACAGCTTTAAGAAGCAGTTCTTC.

The chain uses TRBV6-2 or TRBV6-3 and TRBJ2-1; 10 bases match TRBD2. The CDR3 has 15 amino acids. Per the germline V gene, CDR1 is MNHEY and CDR2 is SVGEGT. The J segment lost 2 bases and the V segment lost 5 bases, leaving 3 bases of the junction unmatched. CDR3 loop: CASSNSGGAYNEQFF. CDR3 nucleotide sequence: TGTGCCAGCAGTAACAGCGGGGGGGCCTACAATGAGCAGTTCTTC.

This clonotype was seen many times. V usage is TRBV6-6 and J usage is TRBJ2-7; TRBD2 is a possible D gene (6 bases). V was trimmed by 2 bases and J by 7 bases, leaving 18 bases between them. The CDR3 contains 15 residues. In germline, CDR1 is MNHNY, CDR2 SVGAGI (reference sequence). This CDR3 is CASSYDRRDLSEQYF. As DNA, the CDR3 is TGTGCCAGCAGTTACGATAGGCGGGACCTTTCTGAGCAGTACTTC.

This clonotype was counted ten times or more. This sequence joins TRBV20-1 and TRBJ2-5; TRBD2 agrees at 12 bases. There are 16 residues in the CDR3. The trim removed 4 bases at V and 1 base at J, leaving 7 bases unmatched. The germline V gene encodes CDR1 DFQATT and CDR2 SNEGSKA (reference sequence). CDR3 nucleotide sequence: TGCAGTGCTACCGCCCCACTAGCGGGGGGCCAAGAGACCCAGTACTTC. Its translation is CSATAPLAGGQETQYF.

This chain uses TRBV7-2 with TRBJ2-1; 9 bases map to TRBD1. J lost 7 bases, V lost 1 base, and 5 bases had no gene match. The CDR3 totals 15 residues. CDR1 is SGHTA and CDR2 is FQGNSA in the germline V gene. The CDR3 region is CASSLGDRVGNEQFF. The CDR3 DNA follows: TGTGCCAGCAGCTTAGGGGACAGGGTTGGAAATGAGCAGTTCTTC.

This clonotype was seen only a few times. The chain joins TRBV10-1 to TRBJ1-1, with unresolved D. With 10 bases removed from V and 1 base from J, the gap between germline ends came to 10 bases. From germline, CDR1 is WNHNN and CDR2 SYGVQD (reference sequence). The CDR3 loop spans 12 amino acids. CDR3 residues: CATSDWNTEAFF. CDR3 nucleotides: TGCGCCACCTCGGACTGGAACACTGAAGCTTTCTTT.

CDR3 amino acids: CASSQDRGPEAFF. The CDR3 DNA follows: TGTGCCAGCAGCCAGGACAGGGGACCAGAAGCTTTCTTT. V usage is TRBV7-2 and J usage is TRBJ1-1; 9 bases fit TRBD1. This CDR3 comprises 13 residues. From germline, CDR1 is SGHTA and CDR2 FQGNSA. J was trimmed by 8 bases and V by 5 bases; bases with no gene match: 6.

This clonotype was observed many times. V usage is TRBV6-6 and J usage is TRBJ2-1, with TRBD1 matching over 10 bases. Germline V gene sequence: CDR1 MNHNY, CDR2 SVGAGI (reference sequence). The CDR3 sequence is 13 residues long. V lost 6 bases, J lost 9 bases, and 5 bases stayed unmatched. The CDR3 reads CASSPGQGSEQFF. Here the CDR3 DNA reads TGTGCCAGCAGCCCGGGACAGGGGTCTGAGCAGTTCTTC.

The chain employs TRBV7-2 and TRBJ2-3; D is perhaps TRBD1 (6 bases). Looked up from germline, CDR1 is SGHTA and CDR2 is FQGNSA. Trimming pared 4 bases from V and 1 base from J, leaving 12 bases between. The CDR3 sequence is 15 residues long. The CDR3, as DNA: TGTGCCAGCAGCTCCGGTGGGGGCCGCACAGATACGCAGTATTTT. Protein product: CASSSGGGRTDTQYF.

The chain employs TRBV7-9 and TRBJ1-1; D is ambiguous. V shed 7 bases and J shed 5 bases, with 11 bases lying between them. Per germline, CDR1 SEHNR and CDR2 FQNEAQ (reference sequence). This CDR3 spans 12 amino acids. The CDR3 DNA is TGTGCCAGCAAGTTCGGAATGACTGAAGCTTTCTTT. Translation gives CASKFGMTEAFF.

This clonotype was seen a few times. V usage is TRBV18 and J usage is TRBJ2-3; 9 bases match TRBD2. The CDR3 covers 16 residues. J was trimmed by 6 bases and V by 2 bases; bases with no gene match: 9. Germline assignment: CDR1 KGHSH and CDR2 LQKENI. CDR3 sequence (DNA): TGTGCCAGCTCACCAATGTGGCTAGCGGGGAAGGATACGCAGTATTTT. Its translation is CASSPMWLAGKDTQYF.

V is TRBV6-6 and J is TRBJ2-7, with 8 positions matching TRBD1. V shed 0 bases and J 1 base; nucleotides not matched to a gene: 8. There are 17 residues in the CDR3. CDR1 and CDR2 from the germline V gene are MNHNY and SVGAGI (reference sequence). The CDR3 reads CASSYSGDRTFSYEQYF. Written as DNA, the CDR3 is TGTGCCAGCAGTTACTCGGGGGACAGGACCTTTTCCTACGAGCAGTACTTC.

This clonotype was detected many times. This rearrangement joins TRBV20-1 to TRBJ1-2; D is perhaps TRBD1 (5 bases). Trimming stripped 4 bases from V and 4 bases from J, with 22 bases between. Germline CDR1 reads DFQATT; CDR2 reads SNEGSKA (reference sequence). There are 16 residues in the CDR3. The CDR3 DNA follows: TGCAGTGCTATTACATCGACGGGACTAATTTCCTATGGCTACACCTTC. It translates to CSAITSTGLISYGYTF.

This clonotype was found many times. The chain employs TRBV4-1 and TRBJ1-1, with D hard to call. The CDR3 runs 15 residues. V lost 2 bases, J lost 3 bases, and 13 bases lay in between. The germline gives CDR1 MGHRA, CDR2 YSYEKL. The CDR3 DNA follows: TGCGCCAGCAGCCAACGTAGTGTGGGTGACACTGAAGCTTTCTTT. Encoded protein: CASSQRSVGDTEAFF.

This chain connects TRBV7-6 to TRBJ2-2; TRBD1 agrees at 7 bases. The CDR3 extends over 15 amino acids. V trimming: 2 bases; J trimming: 4 bases; junction bases outside the gene matches: 4. Per the germline V gene, CDR1 is SGHVS and CDR2 is FNYEAQ. The CDR3 region is CASSLLQGITGELFF. The CDR3 coding sequence is TGTGCCAGCAGCTTACTACAGGGGATCACCGGGGAGCTGTTTTTT.

The chain combines TRBV3-1 with TRBJ2-2; D is ambiguous. Germline values: CDR1 LGHDT, CDR2 YNNKEL (reference sequence). CDR3 length: 13 residues. Trimming cost V 4 bases and J 3 bases, with 6 bases left between them. The CDR3 protein is CASSRGYTGELFF. CDR3 coding DNA: TGTGCCAGCAGCCGCGGATACACCGGGGAGCTGTTTTTT.

This clonotype was found many times. The genes are TRBV4-3 and TRBJ2-3; D remains unclear. Trimming shortened V by 0 bases and J by 2 bases, and 12 bases separated the two germline ends. Germline V gene data show CDR1 as LGHNA and CDR2 as YSLEER. This CDR3 has 16 amino acids. CDR3 DNA sequence: TGCGCCAGCAGCCAAGAAGCACTCCGATACACAGATACGCAGTATTTT. Its protein product is CASSQEALRYTDTQYF.

This chain joins TRBV7-9 and TRBJ2-7; 8 bases agree with TRBD1. This CDR3 has 15 residues. V lost 3 bases to trimming and J lost 0 bases; unmatched junction nucleotides: 4. The germline V gene encodes CDR1 SEHNR and CDR2 FQNEAQ (reference sequence). The chain's CDR3 is CASSLTGALSYEQYF. CDR3 coding DNA: TGTGCCAGCAGCTTGACAGGGGCCCTCTCCTACGAGCAGTACTTC. The full variable domain, completed using reference TRBV7-9 and TRBJ2-7, is DTGVSQNPRHKITKRGQNVTFRCDPISEHNRLYWYRQTLGQGPEFLTYFQNEAQLEKSRLLSDRFSAERPKGSFSTLEIQRTEQGDSAMYLCASSLTGALSYEQYFGPGTRLTVT.

DNA of the CDR3: TGTGCCAGCAGCTCTACACTAGTGTATGAGACCCAGTACTTC. Translation gives CASSSTLVYETQYF. The V gene is TRBV7-2, the J gene TRBJ2-5; weak D call: TRBD2 (5 bases). Germline-derived CDR1 and CDR2 are SGHTA and FQGNSA. The V end was cut by 4 bases, the J end by 5 bases, with 14 bases between. This CDR3 comprises 14 residues.